What follows describes a single T cell receptor (beta chain). The authors carried out high-throughput sequencing of TCR beta. They applied it to CD8+ and CD4+ T cells obtained from blood. It was healthy donors who served as the controls, matched for age and sex. Purification of the CD8+ and CD4+ T cells relied on negative isolation, and TEMRA cells underwent FACS enrichment. Trimming stripped 6 bases from V and 2 bases from J, with 18 bases between. Germline CDR1 and CDR2: SGHDN and FVKESK. The CDR3 runs to 16 residues. The data derive from a study of CD8 T cells in Susac syndrome. Random hexamers were used to reverse transcribe about 0.45 to 1 ug of RNA. TCR beta CDR3 was amplified by immunoSEQ multiplex PCR. This amplification extended across 54 Vbeta and 13 Jbeta segments. TCRdb analysed the immunoSEQ multiplex PCR reads with MiXCR anew, one entry per CDR3 protein. This table holds roughly 200,000 distinct CDR3 sequences, roughly 92% found once.

The specimen sequenced was CD4+ T cells from PBMCs. The receptor was isolated from a human donor in good health. V and J are TRBV14 and TRBJ2-3, with D perhaps matching TRBD2 (6 bases). The CDR3 protein is CASSRPRDFYTDTQYF. The DNA for the CDR3 is TGTGCCAGCAGTCGCCCCAGGGACTTTTACACAGATACGCAGTATTTT.